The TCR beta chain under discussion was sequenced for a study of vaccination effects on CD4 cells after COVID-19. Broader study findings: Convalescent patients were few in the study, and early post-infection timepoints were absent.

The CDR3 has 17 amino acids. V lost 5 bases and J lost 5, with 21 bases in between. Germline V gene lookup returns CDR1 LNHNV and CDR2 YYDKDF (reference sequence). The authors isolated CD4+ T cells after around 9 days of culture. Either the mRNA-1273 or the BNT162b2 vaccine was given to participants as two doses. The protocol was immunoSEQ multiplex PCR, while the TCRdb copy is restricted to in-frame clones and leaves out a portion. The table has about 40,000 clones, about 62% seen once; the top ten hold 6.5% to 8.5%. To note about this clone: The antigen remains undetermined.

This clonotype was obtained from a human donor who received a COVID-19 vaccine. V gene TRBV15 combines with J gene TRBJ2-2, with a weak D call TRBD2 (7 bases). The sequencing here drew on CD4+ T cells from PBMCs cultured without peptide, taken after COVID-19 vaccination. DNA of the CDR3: TGTGCCACCAGCCCAAATCCGGGGGGCGCATCTACCGGGGAGCTGTTTTTT. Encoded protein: CATSPNPGGASTGELFF.